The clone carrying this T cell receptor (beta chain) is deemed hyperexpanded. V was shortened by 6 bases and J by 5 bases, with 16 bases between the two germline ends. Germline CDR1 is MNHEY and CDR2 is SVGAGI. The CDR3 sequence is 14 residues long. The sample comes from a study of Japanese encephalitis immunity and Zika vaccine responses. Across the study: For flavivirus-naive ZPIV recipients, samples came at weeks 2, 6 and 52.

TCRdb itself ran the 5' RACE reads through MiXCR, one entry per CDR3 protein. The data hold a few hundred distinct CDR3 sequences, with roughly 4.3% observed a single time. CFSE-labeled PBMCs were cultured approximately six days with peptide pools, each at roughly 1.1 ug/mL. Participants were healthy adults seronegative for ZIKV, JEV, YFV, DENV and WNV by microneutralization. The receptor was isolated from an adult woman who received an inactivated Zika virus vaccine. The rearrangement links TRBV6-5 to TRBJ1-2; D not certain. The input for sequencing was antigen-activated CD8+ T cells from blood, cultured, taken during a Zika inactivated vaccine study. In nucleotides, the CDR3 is TGTGCCAGCAGGCCCGGGTCCGCCGTATATGGCTACACCTTC. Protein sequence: CASRPGSAVYGYTF.